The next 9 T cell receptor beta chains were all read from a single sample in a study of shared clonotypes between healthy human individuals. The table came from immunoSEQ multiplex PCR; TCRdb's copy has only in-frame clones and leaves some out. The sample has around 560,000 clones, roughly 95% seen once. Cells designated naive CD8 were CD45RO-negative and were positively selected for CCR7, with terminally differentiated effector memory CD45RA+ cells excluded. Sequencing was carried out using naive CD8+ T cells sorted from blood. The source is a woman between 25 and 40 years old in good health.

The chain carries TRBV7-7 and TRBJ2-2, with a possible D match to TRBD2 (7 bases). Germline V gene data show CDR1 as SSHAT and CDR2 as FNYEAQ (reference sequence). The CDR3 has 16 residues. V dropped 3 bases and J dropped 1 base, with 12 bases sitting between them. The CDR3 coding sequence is TGTGCCAGCAGCTTGGGAGGGGGACTGAACACCGGGGAGCTGTTTTTT. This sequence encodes CASSLGGGLNTGELFF. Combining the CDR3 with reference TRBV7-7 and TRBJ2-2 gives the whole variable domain GAGVSQSPRYKVTKRGQDVTLRCDPISSHATLYWYQQALGQGPEFLTYFNYEAQPDKSGLPSDRFSAERPEGSISTLTIQRTEQRDSAMYRCASSLGGGLNTGELFFGEGSRLTVL.

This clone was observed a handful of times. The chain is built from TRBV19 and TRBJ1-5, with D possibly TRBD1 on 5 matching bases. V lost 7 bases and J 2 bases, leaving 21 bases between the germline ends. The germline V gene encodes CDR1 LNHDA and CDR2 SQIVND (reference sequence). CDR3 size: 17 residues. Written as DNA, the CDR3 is TGTGCCAGTACCCCGTTTCGAGGGGCGACTGGCAATCAGCCCCAGCATTTT. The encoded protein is CASTPFRGATGNQPQHF.

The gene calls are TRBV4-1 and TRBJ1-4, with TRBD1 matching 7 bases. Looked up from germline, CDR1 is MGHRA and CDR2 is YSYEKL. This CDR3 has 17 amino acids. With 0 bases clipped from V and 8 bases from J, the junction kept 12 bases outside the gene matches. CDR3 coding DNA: TGCGCCAGCAGCCAAGATCGGCTTAGGACAGGCTCCGAAAAACTGTTTTTT. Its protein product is CASSQDRLRTGSEKLFF.

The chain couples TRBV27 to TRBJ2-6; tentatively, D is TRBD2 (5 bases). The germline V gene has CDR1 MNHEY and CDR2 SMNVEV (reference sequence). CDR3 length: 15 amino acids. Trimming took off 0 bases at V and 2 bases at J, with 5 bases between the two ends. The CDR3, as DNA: TGTGCCAGCAGTTTATCCGGGACTGGGGCCAACGTCCTGACTTTC. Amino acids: CASSLSGTGANVLTF.

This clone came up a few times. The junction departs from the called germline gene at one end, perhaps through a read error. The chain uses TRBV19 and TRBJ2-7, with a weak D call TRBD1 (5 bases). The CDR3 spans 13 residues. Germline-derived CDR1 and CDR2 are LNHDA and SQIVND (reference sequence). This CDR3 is CASSLDHRYEQYF. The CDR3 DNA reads TGTGCCAGTAGTTTAGACCACAGGTACGAGCAGTACTTC. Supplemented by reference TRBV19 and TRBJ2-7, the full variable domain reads DGGITQSPKYLFRKEGQNVTLSCEQNLNHDAMYWYRQDPGQGLRLIYYSQIVNDFQKGDIAEGYSVSREKKESFPLTVTSAQKNPTAFYLCASSLDHRYEQYFGPGTRLTVT.

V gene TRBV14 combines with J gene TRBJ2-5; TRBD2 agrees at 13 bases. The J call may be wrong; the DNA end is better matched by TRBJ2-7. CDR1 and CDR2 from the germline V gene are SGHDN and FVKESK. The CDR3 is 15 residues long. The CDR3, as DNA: TGTGCCAGCAGCCAAGTAGGACTAGCGGGAGACGAGCAGTACTTC. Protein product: CASSQVGLAGDEQYF.

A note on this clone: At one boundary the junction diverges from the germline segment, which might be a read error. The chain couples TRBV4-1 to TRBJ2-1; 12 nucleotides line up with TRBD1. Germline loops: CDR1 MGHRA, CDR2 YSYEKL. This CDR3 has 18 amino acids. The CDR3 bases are TGCGCCAGCACAAACCCCGGGACAGGGGGCCTAACTAGCGGGGTGCTCGTCTTC. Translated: CASTNPGTGGLTSGVLVF.

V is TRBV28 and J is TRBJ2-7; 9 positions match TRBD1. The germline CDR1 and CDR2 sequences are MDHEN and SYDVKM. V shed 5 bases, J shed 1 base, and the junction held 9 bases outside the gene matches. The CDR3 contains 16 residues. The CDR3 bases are TGTGCCAGCAGTCCTGGGGCCGGGACAGGGTCCTACGAGCAGTACTTC. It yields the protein CASSPGAGTGSYEQYF. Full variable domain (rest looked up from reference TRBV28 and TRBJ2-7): DVKVTQSSRYLVKRTGEKVFLECVQDMDHENMFWYRQDPGLGLRLIYFSYDVKMKEKGDIPEGYSVSREKKERFSLILESASTNQTSMYLCASSPGAGTGSYEQYFGPGTRLTVT.

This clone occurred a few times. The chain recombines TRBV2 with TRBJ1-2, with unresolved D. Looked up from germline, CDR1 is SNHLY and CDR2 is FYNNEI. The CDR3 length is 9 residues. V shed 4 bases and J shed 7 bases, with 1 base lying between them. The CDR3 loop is CASSGGYTF. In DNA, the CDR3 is TGTGCCAGCAGTGGTGGCTACACCTTC.